The following is a TCR beta chain sequence with its context. What this receptor recognizes is not known. No much larger clone exists at a distance of one base, and base qualities are not known. For TCRbeta CDR3 sequencing, genomic DNA from the sorted cells was extracted using the QIAGEN DNeasy Blood and Tissue Kit. High-throughput TCRbeta CDR3 sequencing was carried out commercially through immunoSEQ, with PCR amplification with bias correction and internal controls included. The authors processed their data as follows. Unique productive TCRbeta sequences were defined by CDR3 nucleotide sequence where primers matched, otherwise by CDR3 amino acid sequence with Vbeta and Jbeta genes. To correct sorting error, sequences shared between sorted populations at a frequency ratio of 2:1 or less were removed; the rest were assigned to the higher population. Donor-reactive sequences were defined as at least 5-fold expanded in CFSE-low cells versus unstimulated cells, with frequency of at least 0.01% in CFSE-low cells. Repertoire divergence was quantified by Jensen-Shannon divergence using the top 100 TCRbeta sequences ranked by frequency. For any sample with multiple sequencing runs, sorting error was corrected in each run separately before the runs were pooled. TCRdb provides this immuneACCESS table in a form limited to in-frame rearrangements. Some clones are lacking; in checked studies, under half of them reflect an unresolved V gene, and why the rest are absent is not known. The D gene and trimming were derived from the DNA, and the V and J assignments and clone size from that table. The sample data list fewer than 100,000 clones, and around 93% of these were observed just once. The top ten clonotypes cover around 0.32% of the sample.

The time point label here, explained by the study, means: blood sample drawn before combined kidney and bone marrow transplant. Unstimulated Tregs (CD4+CD25+CD127-), CD4+ non-Tregs (CD4+CD25-), CD4 and CD8 cells were FACS-sorted from thawed PBMCs. Thawed PBMCs were rested overnight at 37 degrees C with around 200 IU/ml IL-2 before Treg sorting. Several combined kidney and bone marrow transplant recipients from the ITN036ST trial were included as patients, and samples were available only from these trial subjects. Healthy control blood was separated into PBMCs by Ficoll density gradient and cryopreserved, and patient PBMCs were collected both before and after transplant. These data originate in a study of Tregs in tolerant kidney transplant recipients (dated by TCRdb to between 2018 and 2021). With respect to the entire study: Related donors were used in the transplants with nonmyeloablative bone marrow transplantation, and mixed chimerism was transient in the human trials. The study applied TCRbeta sequencing to find donor-specific regulatory T cells before combined kidney and bone marrow transplantation and then followed those same cells after transplant. What the study reported, not specific to this receptor: Biological reproducibility was not directly addressed, though technical replication error appeared minimal. For some patients the PCR primers changed over time, which made it impossible to compare the samples from those patients at the nucleotide level. In tolerant patients, the expansion of donor-specific Tregs was greater than global Treg expansion, suggesting that the expansion was antigen-driven rather than nonspecific. The study was constrained by small patient numbers, and validation of the findings is required in larger populations and under other immunosuppression protocols. Expanding Tregs with activated donor B cells appeared to identify the most biologically relevant and donor-specific TCRbeta repertoire.

CDR1 and CDR2, looked up from the germline V gene, are MDHEN and SYDVKM. V loses 3 bases, J loses 7 bases, and the germline ends lie 15 bases apart. CDR3 length: 15 amino acids, cysteine to phenylalanine. Of the read, only the CDR3 DNA is kept; its 45 bases are in frame from base 1. Recombination linked TRBV28 to TRBJ1-4; the D gene lacks a confident call. The sequence derives from a human donor who received a combined kidney and bone marrow transplant. Specimen: Tregs from blood, collected before the transplant. The CDR3 protein sequence reads: CASSFVTALGEKLFF. The nucleotides read TGTGCCAGCAGTTTTGTCACAGCACTCGGTGAAAAACTGTTTTTT.